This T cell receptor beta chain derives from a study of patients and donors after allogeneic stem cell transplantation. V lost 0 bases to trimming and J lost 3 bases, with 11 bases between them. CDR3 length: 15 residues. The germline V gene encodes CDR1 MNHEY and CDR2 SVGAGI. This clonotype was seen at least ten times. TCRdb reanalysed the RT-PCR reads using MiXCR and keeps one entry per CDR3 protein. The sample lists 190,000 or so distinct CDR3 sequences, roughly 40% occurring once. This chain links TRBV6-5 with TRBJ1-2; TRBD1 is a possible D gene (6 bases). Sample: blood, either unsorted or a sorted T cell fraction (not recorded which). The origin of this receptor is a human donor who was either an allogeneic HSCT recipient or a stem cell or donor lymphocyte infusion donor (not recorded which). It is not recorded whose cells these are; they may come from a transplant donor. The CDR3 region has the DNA TGTGCCAGCAGTTACTCGCTCGCAGGGGACTATGGCTACACCTTC. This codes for CASSYSLAGDYGYTF.